These 26 T cell receptor beta chains originate from one sample sequenced in a study of cytomegalovirus exposure and HLA in healthy donors. Use of 60 Vbeta and 13 Jbeta primers characterized the PCR. This table comes from immunoSEQ multiplex PCR, and its TCRdb copy is limited to in-frame clones, with some not included. The data contain hundreds of thousands of clones, around 80% of them seen just once; the ten biggest clones take up about 0.6%. The sample comprised PBMCs. The receptors were gathered from a woman in her thirties or forties in good health and CMV-seronegative.

In DNA form, the CDR3 reads TGTGCCGGGACTGCTGTCTCCTACGAGCAGTACTTC. Its translation is CAGTAVSYEQYF. V gene TRBV5-8 combines with J gene TRBJ2-7; possibly TRBD2 for D (6 bases). CDR1 SGHTS and CDR2 YDEGEE come from the germline V gene. V dropped 10 bases and J dropped 0 bases, with 11 bases sitting between them. The CDR3 covers 12 residues.

The chain recombines TRBV13 with TRBJ2-7; 8 nucleotides agree with TRBD2. Trimming cost V 5 bases and J 5 bases; bases outside gene matches: 8. CDR1 is PRHDT, CDR2 FYEKMQ, per germline (reference sequence). The CDR3 has 14 residues. This CDR3 reads CASSPRLANHEQYF. Written as DNA, the CDR3 is TGTGCCAGCAGCCCGCGACTAGCGAACCACGAGCAGTACTTC.

The V gene is TRBV19, the J gene TRBJ1-5; no clear D gene. The germline CDR1 and CDR2 sequences are LNHDA and SQIVND (reference sequence). V shed 6 bases and J shed 3 bases, with 12 bases lying between them. The CDR3 length is 14 residues. CDR3 nucleotide sequence: TGTGCCAGTAGCTCAGGCCTGGTCAATCAGCCCCAGCATTTT. Translation: CASSSGLVNQPQHF.

This chain joins TRBV6-5 and TRBJ2-5; TRBD1 aligns across 7 bases. Trimming removed 5 bases from V and 5 bases from J; junction bases left unmatched: 11. The CDR3 is 15 residues long. Germline V gene data show CDR1 as MNHEY and CDR2 as SVGAGI. The CDR3 loop is CASSPPRQGGETQYF. The CDR3 region has the DNA TGTGCCAGCAGTCCTCCTCGACAGGGCGGGGAGACCCAGTACTTC.

The chain combines TRBV30 with TRBJ1-2, with TRBD1 matching 7 bases. Germline V gives CDR1 GTSNPN, CDR2 SVGIG (reference sequence). The CDR3 consists of 14 residues. Trimming at V came to 8 bases and at J to 5 bases, leaving 14 bases not matched to a gene. CDR3 bases: TGTGCCACAAAAAGCTCAGGGGGAGGATATGGCTACACCTTC. Its translation is CATKSSGGGYGYTF.

This chain connects TRBV12-5 to TRBJ1-1; no clear D. Trimming pared 1 base from V and 4 bases from J, leaving 7 bases between. CDR3 length: 13 amino acids. Looked up from germline, CDR1 is LGHNT and CDR2 is FRNRAP. CDR3 region: CASGLDTITEAFF. DNA for the CDR3: TGTGCTAGTGGTTTGGACACCATCACTGAAGCTTTCTTT.

A few counts support this clone. The gene calls are TRBV7-2 and TRBJ2-7; D not certain. Trimming left V 5 bases short and J 3 bases short, with 11 bases between. The CDR3 runs 13 residues. Germline CDR1 reads SGHTA; CDR2 reads FQGNSA. The CDR3 DNA follows: TGTGCCAGCAGCCCCACTCGTTACTACGAGCAGTACTTC. Protein sequence: CASSPTRYYEQYF. Based on the CDR3 plus reference TRBV7-2 and TRBJ2-7, the full variable domain is GAGVSQSPSNKVTEKGKDVELRCDPISGHTALYWYRQSLGQGLEFLIYFQGNSAPDKSGLPSDRFSAERTGGSVSTLTIQRTQQEDSAVYLCASSPTRYYEQYFGPGTRLTVT.

The V and J genes are TRBV7-9 and TRBJ2-7; 9 bases align to TRBD1. In germline, CDR1 is SEHNR, CDR2 FQNEAQ (reference sequence). The V gene end was trimmed by 3 bases and the J gene end by 6 bases; junction bases not matched to a gene: 12. CDR3 length: 16 amino acids. The CDR3 DNA reads TGTGCCAGCAGCTTCCGGGCCGGGACAGGGATTATCGAGCAGTACTTC. Amino acids: CASSFRAGTGIIEQYF.

This clone was observed a handful of times. The V and J genes are TRBV5-8 and TRBJ2-5; tentative D call: TRBD1 (6 bases). Germline values: CDR1 SGHTS, CDR2 YDEGEE. The CDR3 contains 14 residues. The germline V and J ends were trimmed by 4 bases and 1 base, with 11 bases remaining between them. The CDR3 protein is CASSRRQVQETQYF. CDR3 nucleotide sequence: TGTGCCAGCAGCCGGCGACAGGTCCAAGAGACCCAGTACTTC.

The DNA for the CDR3 is TGTGCCAGCAGCCTGAATTTGGGAACCAGGAGGCGCGAGTACGAGCAGTACTTC. Translating gives CASSLNLGTRRREYEQYF. The chain is built from TRBV7-9 and TRBJ2-5; D is possibly TRBD2 (5 bases). The J call is in doubt because the DNA end fits TRBJ2-7 better. The CDR3 has 18 residues. Germline CDR1 SEHNR, CDR2 FQNEAQ (reference sequence).

The genes are TRBV15 and TRBJ1-1; D gene uncertain. V lost 0 bases, J lost 7 bases, and 9 bases lay in between. The CDR3 extends over 13 amino acids. CDR1 and CDR2 from the germline V gene are LNHNV and YYDKDF (reference sequence). CDR3 in DNA: TGTGCCACCAGCAGAGATTTAAGCGGTGAAGCTTTCTTT. Translation gives CATSRDLSGEAFF.

V gene TRBV19 combines with J gene TRBJ1-1; D gene unclear. Trimming removed 2 bases from V and 3 bases from J, with 7 bases in between. This CDR3 spans 13 amino acids. Germline CDR1 reads LNHDA; CDR2 reads SQIVND (reference sequence). The CDR3 DNA reads as TGTGCCAGTAGTATACGGAGGGACACTGAAGCTTTCTTT. This gives the protein CASSIRRDTEAFF.

The V call is TRBV5-6, the J call TRBJ2-5; 7 positions agree with TRBD2. Germline V gives CDR1 SGHDT, CDR2 YYEEEE. This CDR3 has 13 amino acids. V was clipped by 2 bases and J by 5 bases; unmatched bases: 3. The CDR3 here is CASSFQGGETQYF. CDR3 sequence (DNA): TGTGCCAGCAGCTTCCAGGGAGGGGAGACCCAGTACTTC.

This chain connects TRBV9 to TRBJ2-7, with 7 bases lining up with TRBD1. Per the germline V gene, CDR1 is SGDLS and CDR2 is YYNGEE. The length of the CDR3 is 14 residues. J was trimmed by 5 bases and V by 4 bases; bases with no gene match: 9. CDR3 nucleotides: TGTGCCAGCAGCCGTACAGGGGAACTCGACGAGCAGTACTTC. It yields the protein CASSRTGELDEQYF.

This sequence joins TRBV13 and TRBJ1-6; D unresolved. V was clipped by 1 base and J by 10 bases, with 5 bases between them. The CDR3 loop spans 12 amino acids. The germline V gene encodes CDR1 PRHDT and CDR2 FYEKMQ (reference sequence). The DNA for the CDR3 is TGTGCCAGCAGCTTAGTGGGCTCACCCCTCCACTTT. Translation gives CASSLVGSPLHF.

The V and J genes are TRBV19 and TRBJ1-5, with 10 positions matching TRBD1. Germline V CDR1 and CDR2: LNHDA, SQIVND (reference sequence). The CDR3 extends over 15 amino acids. Trimming took 3 bases from V and 6 from J; bases not matched to a gene: 5. CDR3 DNA sequence: TGTGCCAGTAGTATGGGACAGGGGATTGGTCAGCCCCAGCATTTT. Translated, it gives CASSMGQGIGQPQHF.

This clone has a handful of counts. The CDR3, as DNA: TGCGCCAGCAGCTTGGAAACAGGGGGAACCTATGGCTACACCTTC. It encodes CASSLETGGTYGYTF. The chain joins TRBV5-1 to TRBJ1-2, with 8 bases that match TRBD1. Trimming at V came to 0 bases and at J to 4 bases, leaving 5 bases not matched to a gene. The CDR3 sequence is 15 residues long. From germline, CDR1 is SGHRS and CDR2 YFSETQ.

The rearrangement joins TRBV5-6 to TRBJ2-2; TRBD1 matches 9 bases. The CDR3 consists of 16 residues. The trim removed 4 bases at V and 7 bases at J, leaving 11 bases unmatched. Germline V gene sequence: CDR1 SGHDT, CDR2 YYEEEE. CDR3: CASSQRDRGINGELFF. The CDR3 region has the DNA TGTGCCAGCAGCCAACGAGACAGGGGGATTAACGGGGAGCTGTTTTTT.

This clone was detected once. J is TRBJ2-5 and V is TRBV7-6; maybe TRBD1 (5 bases). The J call may not be correct, given that the DNA end is closer to TRBJ2-7. Germline V CDR1 and CDR2: SGHVS, FNYEAQ. The CDR3 contains 14 residues. The CDR3 loop reads CASSLALDQGEQYF. The CDR3 region has the DNA TGTGCCAGCAGCTTAGCCTTGGATCAGGGCGAGCAGTACTTC.

The chain recombines TRBV10-1 with TRBJ2-1, with 7 bases that match TRBD1. V shed 2 bases, J shed 7 bases, and the junction held 8 bases outside the gene matches. The CDR3 length is 15 residues. Germline V gene lookup returns CDR1 WNHNN and CDR2 SYGVQD (reference sequence). The CDR3 DNA reads as TGCGCCAGCAGTGAGCACAGGGGAAGGCCTAATGAGCAGTTCTTC. Its protein is CASSEHRGRPNEQFF.

The chain couples TRBV29-1 to TRBJ1-3; D is uncertain. The germline gives CDR1 SQVTM, CDR2 ANQGSEA. CDR3 length equals 12 residues. Trimming pared 4 bases from V and 3 bases from J, leaving 7 bases between. CDR3 region: CSVAGVGNTIYF. CDR3 in DNA: TGCAGCGTTGCCGGAGTTGGAAACACCATATATTTT.

V gene TRBV14 combines with J gene TRBJ1-3; D not resolved. The V gene's germline CDR1 is SGHDN and CDR2 FVKESK. The CDR3 loop spans 14 amino acids. Trimming shortened V by 4 bases and J by 3 bases, and 10 bases separated the two germline ends. This chain's CDR3 is CASSPSRDGNTIYF. The CDR3 DNA follows: TGTGCCAGCAGCCCGAGTCGTGATGGAAACACCATATATTTT.

J is TRBJ2-5 and V is TRBV6-6; 12 positions match TRBD2. The junction had 3 bases not matched to a gene; V was cut back by 2 bases and J by 5 bases. Germline V lookup: CDR1 MNHNY, CDR2 SVGAGI (reference sequence). The CDR3 spans 15 residues. Here the CDR3 reads CASSYGGTSGETQYF. CDR3 bases: TGTGCCAGCAGTTACGGCGGGACTAGCGGGGAGACCCAGTACTTC.

The chain employs TRBV6-6 and TRBJ2-7, with D perhaps matching TRBD2 (6 bases). Germline CDR1 and CDR2: MNHNY and SVGAGI (reference sequence). Trimming pared 4 bases from V and 6 bases from J, leaving 13 bases between. CDR3 length equals 13 residues. The CDR3 reads CASSLEGTSEQYF. DNA of the CDR3: TGTGCCAGCAGTTTGGAGGGGACCAGCGAGCAGTACTTC.

The V gene is TRBV6-5, the J gene TRBJ1-1; no reliable D call. The CDR3 is 12 residues long. CDR1 MNHEY and CDR2 SVGAGI come from the germline V gene. V shed 5 bases and J shed 4 bases, with 8 bases lying between them. The CDR3 region has the DNA TGTGCCAGCAGTGGCAGGTCCACTGAAGCTTTCTTT. This encodes CASSGRSTEAFF.

As to this clone: The junction departs from germline at one end; a sequencing error may be responsible. The chain carries TRBV7-7 and TRBJ1-1; possible D gene TRBD1, 5 bases. This CDR3 has 13 residues. Germline assignment: CDR1 SSHAT and CDR2 FNYEAQ (reference sequence). The CDR3 sequence is CASSLTGDTEAFF. The CDR3 region has the DNA TGTGCTAGCAGCTTAACGGGGGACACTGAAGCTTTCTTT. The full variable domain, rest sourced from reference TRBV7-7 and TRBJ1-1, is GAGVSQSPRYKVTKRGQDVTLRCDPISSHATLYWYQQALGQGPEFLTYFNYEAQPDKSGLPSDRFSAERPEGSISTLTIQRTEQRDSAMYRCASSLTGDTEAFFGQGTRLTVV.